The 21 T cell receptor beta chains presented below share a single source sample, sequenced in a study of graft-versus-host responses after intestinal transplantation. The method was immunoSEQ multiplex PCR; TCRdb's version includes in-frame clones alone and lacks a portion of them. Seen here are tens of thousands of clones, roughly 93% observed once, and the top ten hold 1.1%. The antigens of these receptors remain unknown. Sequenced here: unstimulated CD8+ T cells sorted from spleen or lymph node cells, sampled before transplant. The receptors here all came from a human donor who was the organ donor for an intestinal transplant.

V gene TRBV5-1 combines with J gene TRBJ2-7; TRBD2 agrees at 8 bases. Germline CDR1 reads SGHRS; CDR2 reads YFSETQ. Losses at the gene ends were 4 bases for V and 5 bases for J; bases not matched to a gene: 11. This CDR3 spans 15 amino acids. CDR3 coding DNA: TGCGCCAGCAGCGTAACCGGGACTAGTCGGCACGAGCAGTACTTC. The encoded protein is CASSVTGTSRHEQYF.

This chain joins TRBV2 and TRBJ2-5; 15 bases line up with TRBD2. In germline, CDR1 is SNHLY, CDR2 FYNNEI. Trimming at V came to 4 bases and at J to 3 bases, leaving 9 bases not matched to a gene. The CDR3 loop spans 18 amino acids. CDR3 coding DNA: TGTGCCAGCAGTGCGCGTCGGACTAGCGGGGGGGCAGAAGAGACCCAGTACTTC. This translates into CASSARRTSGGAEETQYF. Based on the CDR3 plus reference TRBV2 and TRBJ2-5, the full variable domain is EPEVTQTPSHQVTQMGQEVILRCVPISNHLYFYWYRQILGQKVEFLVSFYNNEISEKSEIFDDQFSVERPDGSNFTLKIRSTKLEDSAMYFCASSARRTSGGAEETQYFGPGTRLLVL.

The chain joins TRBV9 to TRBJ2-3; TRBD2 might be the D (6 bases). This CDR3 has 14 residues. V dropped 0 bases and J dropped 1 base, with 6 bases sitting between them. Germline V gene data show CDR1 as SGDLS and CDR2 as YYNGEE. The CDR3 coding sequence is TGTGCCAGCAGCGTAGTAGCGGGCACAGATACGCAGTATTTT. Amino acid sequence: CASSVVAGTDTQYF. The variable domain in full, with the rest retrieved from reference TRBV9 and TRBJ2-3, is DSGVTQTPKHLITATGQRVTLRCSPRSGDLSVYWYQQSLDQGLQFLIQYYNGEERAKGNILERFSAQQFPDLHSELNLSSLELGDSALYFCASSVVAGTDTQYFGPGTRLTVL.

The CDR3 loop reads CSVGRRQETQYF. The CDR3 DNA follows: TGCAGCGTTGGCAGGCGCCAAGAGACCCAGTACTTC. The V gene is TRBV29-1, the J gene TRBJ2-5, with D unclear. Per the germline V gene, CDR1 is SQVTM and CDR2 is ANQGSEA. Trimming removed 4 bases from V and 1 base from J, with 7 bases in between. This CDR3 spans 12 amino acids.

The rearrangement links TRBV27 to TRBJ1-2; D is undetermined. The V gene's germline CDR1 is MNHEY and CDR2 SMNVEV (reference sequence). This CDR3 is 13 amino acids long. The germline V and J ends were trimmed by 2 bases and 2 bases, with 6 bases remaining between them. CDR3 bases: TGTGCCAGCAGTTTAGCGGCAAACTATGGCTACACCTTC. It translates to CASSLAANYGYTF.

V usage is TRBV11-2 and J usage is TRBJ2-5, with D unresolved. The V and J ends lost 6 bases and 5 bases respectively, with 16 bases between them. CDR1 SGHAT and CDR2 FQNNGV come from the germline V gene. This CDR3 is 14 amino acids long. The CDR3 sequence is CASSSPLRAETQYF. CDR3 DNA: TGTGCCAGCAGTTCCCCTCTTAGAGCTGAGACCCAGTACTTC.

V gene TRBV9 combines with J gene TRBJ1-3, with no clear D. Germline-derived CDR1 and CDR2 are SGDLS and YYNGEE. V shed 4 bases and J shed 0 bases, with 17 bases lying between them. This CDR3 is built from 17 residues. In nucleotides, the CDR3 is TGTGCCAGCAGCCACAGTTATAGGCCCTACTCTGGAAACACCATATATTTT. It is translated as CASSHSYRPYSGNTIYF.

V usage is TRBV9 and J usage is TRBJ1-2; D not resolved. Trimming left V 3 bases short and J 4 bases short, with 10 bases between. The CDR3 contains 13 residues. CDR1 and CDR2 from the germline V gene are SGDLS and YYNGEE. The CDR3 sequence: CASSAPPRYGYTF. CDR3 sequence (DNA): TGTGCCAGCAGCGCCCCCCCCCGCTATGGCTACACCTTC.

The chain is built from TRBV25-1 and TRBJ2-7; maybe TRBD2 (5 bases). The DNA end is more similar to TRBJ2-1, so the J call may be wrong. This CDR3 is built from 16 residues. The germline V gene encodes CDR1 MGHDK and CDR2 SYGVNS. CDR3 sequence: CASSESPPGSDNEQFF. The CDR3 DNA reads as TGTGCCAGCAGTGAATCCCCCCCGGGATCCGACAATGAGCAGTTCTTC.

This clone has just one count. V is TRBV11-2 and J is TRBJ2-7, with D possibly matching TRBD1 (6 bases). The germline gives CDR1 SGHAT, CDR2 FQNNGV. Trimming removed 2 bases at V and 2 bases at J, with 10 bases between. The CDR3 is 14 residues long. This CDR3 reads CASSLIKGAYEQYF. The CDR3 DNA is TGTGCCAGCAGCTTAATAAAGGGGGCCTACGAGCAGTACTTC. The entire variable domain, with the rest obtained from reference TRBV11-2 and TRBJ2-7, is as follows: EAGVAQSPRYKIIEKRQSVAFWCNPISGHATLYWYQQILGQGPKLLIQFQNNGVVDDSQLPKDRFSAERLKGVDSTLKIQPAKLEDSAVYLCASSLIKGAYEQYFGPGTRLTVT.

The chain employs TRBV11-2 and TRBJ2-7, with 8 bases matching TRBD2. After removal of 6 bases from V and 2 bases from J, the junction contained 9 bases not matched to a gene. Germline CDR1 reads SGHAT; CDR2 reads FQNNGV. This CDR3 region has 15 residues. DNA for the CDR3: TGTGCCAGCAGTGCTGCTAGCGGGCGGACCTACGAGCAGTACTTC. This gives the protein CASSAASGRTYEQYF.

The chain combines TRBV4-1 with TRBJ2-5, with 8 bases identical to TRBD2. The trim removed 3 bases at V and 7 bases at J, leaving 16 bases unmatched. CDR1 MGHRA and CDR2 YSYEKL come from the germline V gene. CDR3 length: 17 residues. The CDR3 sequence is CASSQTSGAGASGTQYF. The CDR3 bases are TGCGCCAGCAGCCAGACCTCGGGAGCGGGGGCCTCCGGGACCCAGTACTTC.

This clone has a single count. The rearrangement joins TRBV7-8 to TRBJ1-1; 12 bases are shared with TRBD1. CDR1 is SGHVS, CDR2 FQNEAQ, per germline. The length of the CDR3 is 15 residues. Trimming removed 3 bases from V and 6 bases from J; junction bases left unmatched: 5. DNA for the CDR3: TGTGCCAGCAGCTTTATGGGACAGGGGGCGGCTGAAGCTTTCTTT. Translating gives CASSFMGQGAAEAFF. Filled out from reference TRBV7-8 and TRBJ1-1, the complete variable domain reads GAGVSQSPRYKVAKRGQDVALRCDPISGHVSLFWYQQALGQGPEFLTYFQNEAQLDKSGLPSDRFFAERPEGSVSTLKIQRTQQEDSAVYLCASSFMGQGAAEAFFGQGTRLTVV.

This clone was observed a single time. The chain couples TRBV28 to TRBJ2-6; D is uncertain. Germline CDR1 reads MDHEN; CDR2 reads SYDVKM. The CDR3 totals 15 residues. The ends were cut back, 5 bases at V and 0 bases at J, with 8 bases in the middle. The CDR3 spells CASSPTPSGANVLTF. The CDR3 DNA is TGTGCCAGCAGTCCAACACCCTCTGGGGCCAACGTCCTGACTTTC.

CDR3 in amino acids: CASSILAGDNEQFF. In nucleotides, the CDR3 is TGTGCCAGTAGTATACTAGCGGGGGACAATGAGCAGTTCTTC. The chain uses TRBV19 and TRBJ2-1; 10 nucleotides line up with TRBD2. The CDR3 covers 14 residues. The germline V gene encodes CDR1 LNHDA and CDR2 SQIVND (reference sequence). Trimming at V came to 2 bases and at J to 5 bases, leaving 0 bases not matched to a gene.

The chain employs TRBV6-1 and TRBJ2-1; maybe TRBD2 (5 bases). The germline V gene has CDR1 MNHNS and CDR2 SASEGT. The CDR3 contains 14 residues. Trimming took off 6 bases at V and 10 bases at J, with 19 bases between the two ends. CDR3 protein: CASSLSAGLLEQFF. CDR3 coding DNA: TGTGCCAGCAGCCTTTCGGCGGGCCTCTTGGAGCAGTTCTTC.

The CDR3 here is CASSLDGPGIGNQPQHF. Written as DNA, the CDR3 is TGTGCCAGCAGCTTAGATGGACCAGGGATTGGAAATCAGCCCCAGCATTTT. J is TRBJ1-5 and V is TRBV11-2; possibly TRBD1 for D (5 bases). This CDR3 comprises 17 residues. The V end was cut by 0 bases, the J end by 4 bases, with 16 bases between. Germline V gives CDR1 SGHAT, CDR2 FQNNGV. Using reference TRBV11-2 and TRBJ1-5 for the parts outside the CDR3, the full variable domain is EAGVAQSPRYKIIEKRQSVAFWCNPISGHATLYWYQQILGQGPKLLIQFQNNGVVDDSQLPKDRFSAERLKGVDSTLKIQPAKLEDSAVYLCASSLDGPGIGNQPQHFGDGTRLSIL.

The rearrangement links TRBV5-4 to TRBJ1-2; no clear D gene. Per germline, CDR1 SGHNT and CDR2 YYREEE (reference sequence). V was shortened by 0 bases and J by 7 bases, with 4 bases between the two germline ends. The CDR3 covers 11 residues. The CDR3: CASSLEAGYTF. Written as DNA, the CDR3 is TGTGCCAGCAGCTTGGAAGCTGGCTACACCTTC.

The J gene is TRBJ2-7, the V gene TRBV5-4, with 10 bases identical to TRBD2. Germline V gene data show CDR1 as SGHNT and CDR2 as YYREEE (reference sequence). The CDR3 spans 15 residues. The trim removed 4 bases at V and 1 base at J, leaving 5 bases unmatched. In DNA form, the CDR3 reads TGTGCCAGCAGCCGATCGGGACTAGCGTCCTACGAGCAGTACTTC. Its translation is CASSRSGLASYEQYF.

CDR3 amino acids: CASSHPGGGTDTQYF. CDR3 in DNA: TGTGCCAGCAGCCACCCGGGGGGTGGGACAGATACGCAGTATTTT. The chain is built from TRBV7-9 and TRBJ2-3; TRBD2 agrees at 7 bases. CDR1 is SEHNR and CDR2 is FQNEAQ in the germline V gene (reference sequence). With V trimmed by 5 bases and J by 3 bases, 8 bases remained unmatched. The CDR3 contains 15 residues.

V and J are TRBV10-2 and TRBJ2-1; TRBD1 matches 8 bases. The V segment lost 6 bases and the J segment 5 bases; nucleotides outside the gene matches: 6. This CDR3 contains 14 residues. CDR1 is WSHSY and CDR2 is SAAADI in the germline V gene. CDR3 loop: CASRGTGRHNEQFF. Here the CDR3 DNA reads TGCGCCAGCAGGGGGACAGGCAGGCACAATGAGCAGTTCTTC.